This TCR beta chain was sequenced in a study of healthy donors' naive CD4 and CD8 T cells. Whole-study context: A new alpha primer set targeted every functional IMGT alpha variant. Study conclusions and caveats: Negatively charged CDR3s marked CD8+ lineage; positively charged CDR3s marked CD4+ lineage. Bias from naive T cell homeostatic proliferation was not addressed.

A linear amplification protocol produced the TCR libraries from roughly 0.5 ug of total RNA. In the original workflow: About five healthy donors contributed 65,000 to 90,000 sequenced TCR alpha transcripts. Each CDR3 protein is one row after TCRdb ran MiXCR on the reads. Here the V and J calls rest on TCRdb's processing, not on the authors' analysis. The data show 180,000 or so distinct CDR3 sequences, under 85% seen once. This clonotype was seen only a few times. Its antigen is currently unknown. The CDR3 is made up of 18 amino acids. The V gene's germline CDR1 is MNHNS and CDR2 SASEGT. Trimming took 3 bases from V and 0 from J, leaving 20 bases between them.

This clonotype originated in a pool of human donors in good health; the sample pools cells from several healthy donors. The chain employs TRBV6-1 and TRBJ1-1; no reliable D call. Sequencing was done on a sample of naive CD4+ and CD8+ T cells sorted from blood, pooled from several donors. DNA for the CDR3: TGTGCCAGCAGTGAGAAGCCGGCCCATTCGCGGATGAACACTGAAGCTTTCTTT. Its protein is CASSEKPAHSRMNTEAFF.